Listed below are T cell receptor beta chains from one sample, sequenced in a study of naive and memory T cell subsets. TCRdb passed the UMI-ligation and nested PCR reads through MiXCR, listing each CDR3 protein once. The top ten hold 1.5% to 2% of the sample, which has some 87,000 distinct CDR3 sequences, 7% to 8% seen once. The sequenced material came from central memory CD4+ T cells from blood. The origin of the receptors is a human donor in good health. The CDR3 runs from the conserved cysteine through the conserved F or W. The order of the fields is clone size, D gene, V gene, J gene, CDR3 length, CDR3 DNA, CDR3 protein. The D gene is left open where the match is weak. Clone sizes are given selectively: once, few, many, or a class where the clone is expanded.

many	-	TRBV15	TRBJ1-3	17	TGTGCCACCAGCAGAGATAACGTCAGGGCCTCTGGAAACACCATATATTTT	CATSRDNVRASGNTIYF
-	-	TRBV5-4	TRBJ2-1	16	TGTGCCAGCAGCCGCCGTGGGGGTAGCTCCTACAATGAGCAGTTCTTC	CASSRRGGSSYNEQFF
many	-	TRBV4-3	TRBJ1-4	16	TGCGCCAGCAGCCAAGAGTACGGGGCAACTAATGAAAAACTGTTTTTT	CASSQEYGATNEKLFF
many	-	TRBV20-1	TRBJ2-7	16	TGCAGTGCTAGGTCATCGGGGCCCGCGGTCTCCTACGAGCAGTACTTC	CSARSSGPAVSYEQYF
many	TRBD1	TRBV28	TRBJ1-1	14	TGTGCCAGCAGTCAGGGGGGCCTCCTCACTGAAGCTTTCTTT	CASSQGGLLTEAFF
many	TRBD1	TRBV13	TRBJ2-7	16	TGTGCCAGCAGCCAATACCGGGACAGGTCCTCCTACGAGCAGTACTTC	CASSQYRDRSSYEQYF
many	-	TRBV5-4	TRBJ1-1	13	TGTGCCAGCAGCTTTGGTTTGGACACTGAAGCTTTCTTT	CASSFGLDTEAFF
-	-	TRBV29-1	TRBJ2-1	11	TGCAGCGTCTCGTGCAATGAGCGGCAGTTCTTC	CSVSCNERQFF
many	TRBD2	TRBV7-6	TRBJ2-1	18	TGTGCCAGCAGCGCTCTAACCCTAGCGGGAGGCCAGTACAATGAGCAGTTCTTC	CASSALTLAGGQYNEQFF
many	-	TRBV24-1	TRBJ2-3	13	TGTGCCATCAGCTGGAGGGGAACAGATACGCAGTATTTT	CAISWRGTDTQYF
-	-	TRBV2	TRBJ1-5	13	TGTGCCAGCAAGAAAGGGAGCAATCAGCCCCAGCATTTT	CASKKGSNQPQHF
many	-	TRBV2	TRBJ1-5	17	TGTGCCAGCAGTGAATTTTCCGCCAGGTTTTCAAGTCAGCCCCAGCATTTT	CASSEFSARFSSQPQHF
many	TRBD1	TRBV20-1	TRBJ1-2	17	TGCAGTGCTCCACCTACACTCTGGACAGGGCGGCCCTCGGGCTACACCTTC	CSAPPTLWTGRPSGYTF
-	-	TRBV29-1	TRBJ1-1	14	TGCAGCGTAGACAAGGACGGGGGGTGGGGATCGGCTTTCTTT	CSVDKDGGWGSAFF
-	-	TRBV7-2	TRBJ2-3	16	TGTGCCAGCAGCAGAAACGGGGGGCCGTCACGAGATACGCAGTATTTT	CASSRNGGPSRDTQYF
many	TRBD1	TRBV29-1	TRBJ2-1	14	TGCAGCGTTGTGTCCGGGACAGGCTTCAATGAGCAGTTCTTC	CSVVSGTGFNEQFF
-	TRBD2	TRBV12-3/TRBV12-4	TRBJ2-7	15	TGTGCCAGCAGTTTCTCGGCGGGAGGCCCCTACGAGCAGTACTTC	CASSFSAGGPYEQYF
many	TRBD1	TRBV20-1	TRBJ1-1	14	TGCAGTCCTCTCAACACAGGGGGGAACACTGAAGCTTTCTTT	CSPLNTGGNTEAFF
few	TRBD1	TRBV9	TRBJ2-4	16	TGTGCCAGCAGCGAAGGGACAGGACAAGCCAAAAACATTCAGTACTTC	CASSEGTGQAKNIQYF
many	TRBD2	TRBV12-3/TRBV12-4	TRBJ2-1	18	TGTGCCAGCAGTTTAGCCTCTTCCCTCGCGGGAGTAGGCAATGAGCAGTTCTTC	CASSLASSLAGVGNEQFF
many	-	TRBV25-1	TRBJ1-1	14	TGTGCCAGCTCCCTAAATCTTGGGTTTGCTGAAGCTTTCTTT	CASSLNLGFAEAFF
-	TRBD2	TRBV7-2	TRBJ2-7	15	TGTGCCAGCAGCCCCATAGCGGGGAACTCCTACGAGCAGTACTTC	CASSPIAGNSYEQYF
few	-	TRBV29-1	TRBJ1-5	13	TGCAGCGTTGAGATACAGGCCGGGGGACCCCAGCATTTT	CSVEIQAGGPQHF
many	-	TRBV29-1	TRBJ1-1	14	TGCAGCGTTATCACGGGACCCCTGGGCACTGAAGCTTTCTTT	CSVITGPLGTEAFF
few	-	TRBV14	TRBJ1-2	15	TGTGCCAGCAGCCAAGAATCGCGGACCGGCTATGGCTACACCTTC	CASSQESRTGYGYTF
many	TRBD1	TRBV2	TRBJ2-4	16	TGTGCCAGCAGGGACAGGGAACGTCTAGCCAAAAACATTCAGTACTTC	CASRDRERLAKNIQYF
many	TRBD1	TRBV27	TRBJ1-4	14	TGTGCCAGCAGTTCCAAGGGACAGTCTGAAAAACTGTTTTTT	CASSSKGQSEKLFF
medium-sized	-	TRBV20-1	TRBJ1-6	18	TGCAGTGCTAGAGCGCATGGGCAGGGGAGGTTTGGCAATTCACCCCTCCACTTT	CSARAHGQGRFGNSPLHF
many	-	TRBV20-1	TRBJ2-7	14	TGCAGTGCTAGATCCGGGACCGCTCTCCCCGAGCAGTACTTC	CSARSGTALPEQYF
many	TRBD1	TRBV7-9	TRBJ1-4	14	TGTGCCAGCAGCTTGCAGGGGGCCGGTGAAAAACTGTTTTTT	CASSLQGAGEKLFF
many	-	TRBV24-1	TRBJ1-1	15	TGTGCCACCAGTGATCGCAGACAGCCTAAGGGTGAAGCTTTCTTT	CATSDRRQPKGEAFF
-	-	TRBV27	TRBJ2-2	15	TGTGCCAGCACCCCGTGGGGTACCGGGGGCGGGGAGCTGTTTTTT	CASTPWGTGGGELFF
many	TRBD2	TRBV20-1	TRBJ2-7	14	TGCAGTGTCTTGCAGACTAGCGGGAAGCGCGAGCAGTACTTC	CSVLQTSGKREQYF
-	-	TRBV7-9	TRBJ2-1	15	TGTGCCAGCAGCTCAGGGGCAGGGGGGTTTGGTGAGCAGTTCTTC	CASSSGAGGFGEQFF
few	TRBD1	TRBV12-3/TRBV12-4	TRBJ2-7	16	TGTGCCAGCAGCACCGGAACCGGGACAGGTCGGCCGGGGCAGTACTTC	CASSTGTGTGRPGQYF
-	-	TRBV18	TRBJ2-2	15	TGTGCCAGCTCACCCGCCCGAGCTAACACCGGGGAGCTGTTTTTT	CASSPARANTGELFF
few	TRBD2	TRBV20-1	TRBJ2-5	15	TGCAGTGCTAGGACTAGCGGGAAAAAAGGAGAGACCCAGTACTTC	CSARTSGKKGETQYF
many	TRBD1	TRBV14	TRBJ1-1	14	TGTGCCAGCAGCCAAGGACAGGGGAACACTGAAGCTTTCTTT	CASSQGQGNTEAFF
medium-sized	-	TRBV18	TRBJ2-6	16	TGTGCCAGCTCACCTCTGGCCGCCTCTGGGGCCAACGTCCTGACTTTC	CASSPLAASGANVLTF
many	-	TRBV4-3	TRBJ1-1	13	TGCGCCAGCAGGAGGACAACAAACACTGAAGCTTTCTTT	CASRRTTNTEAFF
few	TRBD2	TRBV20-1	TRBJ2-3	12	TGCAGTGTAGCGGGTAGCACAGATACGCAGTATTTT	CSVAGSTDTQYF
few	-	TRBV28	TRBJ2-2	14	TGTGCCAGCAGTTTGGGTAGTAACACCGGGGAGCTGTTTTTT	CASSLGSNTGELFF
many	-	TRBV29-1	TRBJ2-3	14	TGCAGCGGGTTCTTAGCGGTCGGCACAGATACGCAGTATTTT	CSGFLAVGTDTQYF
many	-	TRBV11-3	TRBJ2-1	12	TGTGCCAGCAGCCCCGGGACCCAGGAGCAGTTCTTC	CASSPGTQEQFF
many	-	TRBV6-5	TRBJ1-6	14	TGTGCCAGCCGCCTCTACGACGGAAATTCACCCCTCCACTTT	CASRLYDGNSPLHF
many	-	TRBV18	TRBJ2-7	13	TGTGCCAGCTCACCACACGCTAGGAGTGGGCAGTACTTC	CASSPHARSGQYF
many	TRBD1	TRBV18	TRBJ2-2	16	TGTGCCAGCTCACCGGGGACAGTAGCGAACACCGGGGAGCTGTTTTTT	CASSPGTVANTGELFF
few	-	TRBV12-3/TRBV12-4	TRBJ2-7	14	TGTGCCAGCAGTTTCTCAGGGGATGGATACGAGCAGTACTTC	CASSFSGDGYEQYF
-	-	TRBV7-2	TRBJ1-2	19	TGTGCCAGCAGCTTAGCGATTGACAGAAGGGGTGGTTCTAACTATGGCTACACCTTC	CASSLAIDRRGGSNYGYTF
many	-	TRBV7-9	TRBJ2-7	13	TGTGCCAGCAGCGTTACTAGCTCCTACGAGCAGTACTTC	CASSVTSSYEQYF
many	-	TRBV7-2	TRBJ1-2	15	TGTGCCAGCAGCTTAGGGGGGGTTGACAGGTCGGTCTACACCTTC	CASSLGGVDRSVYTF
many	TRBD1	TRBV7-2	TRBJ1-2	15	TGTGCCAGCAGCCAAAGGACAGGGGCCTCCTATGGCTACACCTTC	CASSQRTGASYGYTF
-	-	TRBV10-3	TRBJ2-3	14	TGTGCCATCAGTGAGTCGGCGGGACTAGATACGCAGTATTTT	CAISESAGLDTQYF
many	TRBD1	TRBV24-1	TRBJ2-3	15	TGTGCCACCAGTGACGCGGGACAGGCCCGACATACGCAGTATTTT	CATSDAGQARHTQYF